The 9 T cell receptor beta chains below were found in one sample sequenced in a study of control samples from healthy donors and cancer patients. Assay used: immunoSEQ multiplex PCR; TCRdb lists only in-frame clones, some missing. The sample shows approximately 100,000 clones, around nine tenths of them seen only once. Sequencing was performed on blood. The origin of the receptors is a man aged 25 to 40 in good health.

The chain couples TRBV7-8 to TRBJ1-1; D unclear. CDR3 size: 13 residues. Germline lookup yields CDR1 SGHVS and CDR2 FQNEAQ. V lost 6 bases to trimming and J lost 0 bases, with 8 bases between them. CDR3 loop: CASSWALNTEAFF. CDR3 bases: TGTGCCAGCAGTTGGGCCCTGAACACTGAAGCTTTCTTT.

The V call is TRBV27, the J call TRBJ2-3; D is unresolved. Trimming removed 2 bases from V and 4 bases from J, with 16 bases in between. The CDR3 consists of 16 residues. Germline CDR1 is MNHEY and CDR2 is SMNVEV (reference sequence). The CDR3 loop is CASSLSVVRSADTQYF. CDR3 DNA sequence: TGTGCCAGCAGTTTAAGTGTAGTTCGTTCCGCAGATACGCAGTATTTT.

The chain recombines TRBV7-9 with TRBJ2-1, with no clear D. Deletions cut 1 base from V and 5 bases from J, with 12 bases between. CDR3 size: 15 residues. Germline V gene lookup returns CDR1 SEHNR and CDR2 FQNEAQ (reference sequence). CDR3 region: CASSLGSDRNNEQFF. The CDR3 nucleotides read TGTGCCAGCAGCTTAGGTTCAGACCGCAACAATGAGCAGTTCTTC. The full variable domain, with the rest looked up from reference TRBV7-9 and TRBJ2-1, is DTGVSQNPRHKITKRGQNVTFRCDPISEHNRLYWYRQTLGQGPEFLTYFQNEAQLEKSRLLSDRFSAERPKGSFSTLEIQRTEQGDSAMYLCASSLGSDRNNEQFFGPGTRLTVL.

V gene TRBV6-5 combines with J gene TRBJ2-3, with D maybe TRBD2 (6 bases). Trimming stripped 6 bases from V and 5 bases from J, with 9 bases between. The CDR3 consists of 12 residues. CDR1 MNHEY and CDR2 SVGAGI come from the germline V gene. This chain's CDR3 is CASSRTKDTQYF. The CDR3 DNA follows: TGTGCCAGCAGCAGGACTAAAGATACGCAGTATTTT.

The chain employs TRBV2 and TRBJ2-3; D is unclear. This CDR3 spans 13 amino acids. Trimming took 1 base from V and 8 from J, leaving 10 bases between them. The V gene's germline CDR1 is SNHLY and CDR2 FYNNEI. In nucleotides, the CDR3 is TGTGCCAGCAGTGAAGGGACCTCTTCTACGCAGTATTTT. It yields the protein CASSEGTSSTQYF.

V is TRBV5-3 and J is TRBJ1-4, with 9 bases lining up with TRBD1. TRBV5-3 is treated as an ORF (open reading frame) with a function not yet certain. The CDR3 runs 17 residues. V trimming: 0 bases; J trimming: 4 bases; junction bases outside the gene matches: 7. CDR3 region: CARSLGQGGFCNEKLFF. CDR3 coding DNA: TGTGCCAGAAGCTTGGGACAGGGGGGGTTTTGTAATGAAAAACTGTTTTTT.

The chain couples TRBV27 to TRBJ2-3, with 10 nucleotides matching TRBD1. V lost 3 bases, J lost 4 bases, and 10 bases stayed unmatched. The CDR3 covers 17 residues. Per the germline V gene, CDR1 is MNHEY and CDR2 is SMNVEV (reference sequence). In DNA, the CDR3 is TGTGCCAGCAGTTTTACCCCTCCGGGACAGGGGTCAGATACGCAGTATTTT. Translating gives CASSFTPPGQGSDTQYF.

V usage is TRBV6-1 and J usage is TRBJ1-1, with unresolved D. The CDR3 runs to 16 residues. In germline, CDR1 is MNHNS, CDR2 SASEGT. The V and J ends lost 0 bases and 4 bases respectively, with 15 bases between them. The CDR3 region has the DNA TGTGCCAGCAGTGAAGCGCGAGGGTCACGGGGCACTGAAGCTTTCTTT. It translates to CASSEARGSRGTEAFF.

This clone showed up just once. The V call is TRBV7-9, the J call TRBJ1-2; D unresolved. CDR3 length: 13 residues. V was clipped by 3 bases and J by 7 bases, with 12 bases between them. Per germline, CDR1 SEHNR and CDR2 FQNEAQ (reference sequence). CDR3: CASSFEGLTGYTF. Written as DNA, the CDR3 is TGTGCCAGCAGCTTCGAAGGGTTAACTGGCTACACCTTC.